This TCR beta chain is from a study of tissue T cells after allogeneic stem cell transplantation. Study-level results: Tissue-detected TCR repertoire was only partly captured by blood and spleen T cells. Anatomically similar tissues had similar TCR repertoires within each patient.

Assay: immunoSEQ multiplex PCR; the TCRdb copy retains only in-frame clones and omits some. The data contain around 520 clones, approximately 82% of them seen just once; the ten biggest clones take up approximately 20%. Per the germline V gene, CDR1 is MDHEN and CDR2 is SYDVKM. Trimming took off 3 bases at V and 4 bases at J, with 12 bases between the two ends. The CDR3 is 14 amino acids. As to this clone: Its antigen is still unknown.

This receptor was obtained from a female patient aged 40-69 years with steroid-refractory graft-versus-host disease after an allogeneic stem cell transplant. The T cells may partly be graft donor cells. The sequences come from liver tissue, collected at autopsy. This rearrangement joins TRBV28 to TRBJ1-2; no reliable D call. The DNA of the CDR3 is TGTGCCAGCAGTTTCCTCGAGGCTTTCTATGGCTACACCTTC. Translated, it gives CASSFLEAFYGYTF.